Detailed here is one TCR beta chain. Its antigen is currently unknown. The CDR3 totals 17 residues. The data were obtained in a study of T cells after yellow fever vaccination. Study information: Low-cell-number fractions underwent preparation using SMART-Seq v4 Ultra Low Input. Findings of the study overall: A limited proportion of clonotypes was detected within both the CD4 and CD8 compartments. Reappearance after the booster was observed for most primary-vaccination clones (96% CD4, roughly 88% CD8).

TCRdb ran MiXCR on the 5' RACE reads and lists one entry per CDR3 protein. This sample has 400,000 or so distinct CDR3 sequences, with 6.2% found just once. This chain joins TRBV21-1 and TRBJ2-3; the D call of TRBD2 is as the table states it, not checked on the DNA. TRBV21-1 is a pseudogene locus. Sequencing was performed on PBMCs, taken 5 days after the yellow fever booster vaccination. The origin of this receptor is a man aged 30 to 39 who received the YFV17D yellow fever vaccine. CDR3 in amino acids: CASSKEGTSGRRIAQYF. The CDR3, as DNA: TGTGCCAGCAGCAAAGAAGGGACTAGCGGGAGACGTATTGCGCAGTATTTT.